Detailed here is one T cell receptor (beta chain). Sequencing was performed with immunoSEQ multiplex PCR; in TCRdb, only in-frame clones are kept and a portion is missing. The sample includes around 150,000 clones, roughly 85% of them seen just once. The record originates from a study of blood T cell repertoires in COVID-19. The CDR3 contains 16 residues. The V segment lost 4 bases and the J segment 1 base; nucleotides outside the gene matches: 3. Germline CDR1 KGHDR, CDR2 SFDVKD. This chain joins TRBV24-1 and TRBJ2-6; 7 bases match TRBD1. This TCR was recovered from a human donor in a cohort sampled during active COVID-19. Sequenced sample: peripheral blood. The CDR3 sequence: CATSDRQGSGANVLTF. The CDR3 DNA reads as TGTGCCACCAGTGACCGACAGGGTTCTGGGGCCAACGTCCTGACTTTC.